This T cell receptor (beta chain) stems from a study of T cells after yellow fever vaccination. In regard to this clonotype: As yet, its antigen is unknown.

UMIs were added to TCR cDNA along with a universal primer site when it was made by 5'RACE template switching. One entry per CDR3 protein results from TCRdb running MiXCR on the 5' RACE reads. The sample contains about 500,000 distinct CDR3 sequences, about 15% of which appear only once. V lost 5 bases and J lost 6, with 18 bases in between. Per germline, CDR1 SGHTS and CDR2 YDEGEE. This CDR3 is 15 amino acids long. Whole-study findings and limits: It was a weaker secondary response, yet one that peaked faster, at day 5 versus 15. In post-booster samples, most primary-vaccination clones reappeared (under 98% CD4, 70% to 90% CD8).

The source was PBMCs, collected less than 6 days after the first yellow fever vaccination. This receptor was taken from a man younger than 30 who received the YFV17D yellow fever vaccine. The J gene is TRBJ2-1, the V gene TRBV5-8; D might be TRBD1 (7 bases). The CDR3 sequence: CASRPRGTVGNEQFF. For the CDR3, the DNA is TGTGCCAGCAGACCCCGGGGGACAGTGGGCAATGAGCAGTTCTTC.